Each of the 5 T cell receptor beta chains below was sequenced from the same sample in a study of blood T cell repertoires in COVID-19. This table comes from immunoSEQ multiplex PCR, and its TCRdb copy is limited to in-frame clones, with some not included. This table has 200,000 to 250,000 clones, around 83% appearing once. The sequencing sample was made of peripheral blood. The receptors stem from a woman between 45 and 60 years old with acute or convalescent COVID-19.

V gene TRBV11-1 combines with J gene TRBJ2-2; 7 bases are a match to TRBD2. V was clipped by 1 base and J by 4 bases; unmatched bases: 6. The CDR3 runs 16 residues. CDR1 is SGHAT, CDR2 FQDESV, per germline (reference sequence). This CDR3 is CASSLGRGGGTGELFF. CDR3 bases: TGTGCCAGCAGCTTAGGCCGCGGGGGTGGCACCGGGGAGCTGTTTTTT.

The CDR3 DNA reads TGTGCCATCAGACCGGGACAGGGGAACACCGGGGAGCTGTTTTTT. It codes for CAIRPGQGNTGELFF. The rearrangement uses TRBV10-3 and TRBJ2-2, with TRBD1 matching over 9 bases. Trimming at V came to 6 bases and at J to 1 base, leaving 3 bases not matched to a gene. Germline CDR1 reads ENHRY; CDR2 reads SYGVKD. This CDR3 contains 15 residues.

This sequence joins TRBV4-3 and TRBJ2-5; the D is unclear. V lost 5 bases and J lost 5, with 12 bases in between. CDR3 length equals 13 residues. Germline lookup yields CDR1 LGHNA and CDR2 YSLEER. The CDR3 DNA reads TGCGCCAGCAGCTGGAAGGTAGCCGAGACCCAGTACTTC. Translation gives CASSWKVAETQYF.

The chain employs TRBV18 and TRBJ2-3; D perhaps matches TRBD1 (5 bases). Trimming took off 4 bases at V and 5 bases at J, with 10 bases between the two ends. This CDR3 has 13 residues. CDR1 is KGHSH, CDR2 LQKENI, per germline. The CDR3 bases are TGTGCCAGCTCACAAGGGGCGATAGATACGCAGTATTTT. This gives the protein CASSQGAIDTQYF.

The chain uses TRBV5-4 and TRBJ1-5; D call uncertain. The CDR3 covers 14 residues. The ends were cut back, 4 bases at V and 1 base at J, with 9 bases in the middle. CDR1 is SGHNT, CDR2 YYREEE, per germline (reference sequence). Here the CDR3 DNA reads TGTGCCAGCAGCGGAGGGATAAGCAATCAGCCCCAGCATTTT. Encoded protein: CASSGGISNQPQHF.